Listed below are T cell receptor beta chains from one sample, sequenced in a study of PD-L1 blockade in urothelial cancer. The method was immunoSEQ multiplex PCR; TCRdb's version includes in-frame clones alone and lacks a portion of them. The sample consists of roughly 100,000 clones, less than 85% of them appearing once. Here the sequenced sample was PBMCs, taken around atezolizumab (anti-PD-L1) treatment. These receptor sequences come from a man aged 65 to 79 with urothelial cancer. Each CDR3 is given without its conserved first and last residue. The D gene is left open where the match is weak.

J,V,D,CDR3
TRBJ2-7,TRBV5-6,.,ASSTGQINILREQY
TRBJ2-7,TRBV10-3,.,AISESGGWAPYEQY
TRBJ1-1,TRBV28,.,ASSYPGVKKQGPIFWTEAF
TRBJ2-1,TRBV4-2,TRBD2,ASSQVWGPSGNNEQF
TRBJ2-7,TRBV7-9,TRBD1,ASSLGQSSYEQY
TRBJ2-7,TRBV28,TRBD1,ASSRTGQSYEQY
TRBJ1-2,TRBV5-1,TRBD1,ASSFTGQPTSGYT
TRBJ2-1,TRBV9,TRBD1,ASSTGQGWDEQF
TRBJ1-5,TRBV4-1,TRBD1,ASSLGQGGQPQH
TRBJ1-1,TRBV18,.,ASSPPGGTEAF
TRBJ2-3,TRBV25-1,TRBD1,ASSESGTGGLRDTQY
TRBJ1-1,TRBV9,.,ASKREGVDTEAF